This T cell receptor (beta chain) was captured in a study of blood T cell repertoires in COVID-19. Across the study: The samples span acute and convalescent COVID-19 from the United States, Italy and Spain.

As processed by the authors: Amplification from reference gene primers served as the basis for estimated nucleated cell counts. The protocol was immunoSEQ multiplex PCR, while the TCRdb copy is restricted to in-frame clones and leaves out a portion. V, J and clone size reflect that table, while D and trimming were determined from the DNA. The sample has 45,000 to 55,000 clones; about three quarters are singletons. The germline V gene has CDR1 MNHEY and CDR2 SVGAGI. V was shortened by 7 bases and J by 2 bases, with 14 bases between the two germline ends. The CDR3 length is 14 residues. This receptor was identified in a human donor with active or convalescent COVID-19. The donor label of this sample is uncertain. This chain uses TRBV6-5 with TRBJ1-2, with D tentatively TRBD1 (6 bases). The specimen sequenced was peripheral blood. The CDR3 DNA reads TGTGCCAGCACCTACCGGGACAAAAACTATGGCTACACCTTC. Translation: CASTYRDKNYGYTF.